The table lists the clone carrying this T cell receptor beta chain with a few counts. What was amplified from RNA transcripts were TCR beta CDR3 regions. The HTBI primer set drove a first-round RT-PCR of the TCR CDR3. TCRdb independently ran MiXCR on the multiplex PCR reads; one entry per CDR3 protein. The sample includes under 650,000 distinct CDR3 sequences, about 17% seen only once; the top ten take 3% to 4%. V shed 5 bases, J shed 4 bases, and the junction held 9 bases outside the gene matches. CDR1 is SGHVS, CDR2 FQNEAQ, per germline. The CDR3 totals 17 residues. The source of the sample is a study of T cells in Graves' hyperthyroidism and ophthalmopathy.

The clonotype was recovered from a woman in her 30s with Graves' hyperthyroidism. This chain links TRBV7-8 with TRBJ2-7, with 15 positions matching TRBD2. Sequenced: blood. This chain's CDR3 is CASSRTSGRAFRYEQYF. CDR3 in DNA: TGTGCCAGCAGCCGGACTAGCGGGAGGGCCTTCAGATACGAGCAGTACTTC.